The 5 T cell receptor beta chains given below trace back to one sample, sequenced in a study of blood T cell repertoires in COVID-19. Clones were sequenced by immunoSEQ multiplex PCR, and TCRdb holds only the in-frame ones, with some missing. The sample includes more than 200,000 clones, around four fifths of them seen just once. The specimen sequenced was peripheral blood. These receptors were taken from a man aged 60 to 69 with acute or convalescent COVID-19.

The V call is TRBV7-2, the J call TRBJ1-2; D unresolved. Trimming stripped 1 base from V and 1 base from J, with 7 bases between. Germline CDR1 and CDR2: SGHTA and FQGNSA. The CDR3 covers 14 residues. CDR3 region: CASSLDGHNYGYTF. Written as DNA, the CDR3 is TGTGCCAGCAGCTTAGACGGTCATAACTATGGCTACACCTTC.

V is TRBV5-1 and J is TRBJ2-3; no clear D. The CDR3 is 14 amino acids. V lost 5 bases to trimming and J lost 0 bases, with 10 bases between them. CDR1 and CDR2 from the germline V gene are SGHRS and YFSETQ. The CDR3 loop reads CASRETPSTDTQYF. In nucleotides, the CDR3 is TGCGCCAGCAGGGAGACCCCTAGCACAGATACGCAGTATTTT. The complete variable domain, with remaining parts taken from reference TRBV5-1 and TRBJ2-3, reads KAGVTQTPRYLIKTRGQQVTLSCSPISGHRSVSWYQQTPGQGLQFLFEYFSETQRNKGNFPGRFSGRQFSNSRSEMNVSTLELGDSALYLCASRETPSTDTQYFGPGTRLTVL.

The J gene is TRBJ2-1, the V gene TRBV19; the D is unclear. The V end lost 3 bases, the J end lost 4 bases, and 7 bases lay between the germline ends. The CDR3 is 13 residues long. Germline lookup yields CDR1 LNHDA and CDR2 SQIVND (reference sequence). The CDR3 reads CASSIQKYNEQFF. DNA of the CDR3: TGTGCCAGTAGTATCCAGAAATACAATGAGCAGTTCTTC.

This chain connects TRBV5-1 to TRBJ1-1; 12 bases align to TRBD1. The V gene end was trimmed by 3 bases and the J gene end by 4 bases; junction bases not matched to a gene: 4. This CDR3 is built from 15 residues. Germline values: CDR1 SGHRS, CDR2 YFSETQ. Written as DNA, the CDR3 is TGCGCCAGCAGCTCTCAGGGACAGGGGGCCACTGAAGCTTTCTTT. Translated, it gives CASSSQGQGATEAFF.

CDR3 in DNA: TGTGCCAGCAGTCCCCGGGGGGCTGGTGGGAAACTGTTTTTT. Translation gives CASSPRGAGGKLFF. This rearrangement joins TRBV28 to TRBJ1-4; weak D call: TRBD1 (6 bases). The CDR3 has 14 residues. The V gene's germline CDR1 is MDHEN and CDR2 SYDVKM. The ends were cut back, 5 bases at V and 11 bases at J, with 18 bases in the middle.